This TCR beta chain was profiled in a study of T-cell memory formation after mild COVID-19. This CDR3 contains 13 residues. With 6 bases clipped from V and 4 bases from J, the junction kept 5 bases outside the gene matches. TCRdb independently ran MiXCR on the 5' RACE reads; one entry per CDR3 protein. In the table there are roughly 310,000 distinct CDR3 sequences, roughly 15% of which are singletons. The material sequenced was PBMCs or a T cell subset sorted from them (not recorded which). This chain joins TRBV12-3 or TRBV12-4 and TRBJ2-5, with 7 bases lining up with TRBD2. This TCR came from a man aged 18 to 29 who had mild COVID-19 (a few samples of this study predate the infection). Cell type and time point are not known. CDR3 nucleotides: TGTGCCAGCAGCGTGGGGAGGGGAGAGACCCAGTACTTC. Its translation is CASSVGRGETQYF.